This TCR beta chain stems from a study of OX40 agonist ivuxolimab in advanced cancers. For the study at large: Hepatocellular carcinoma, melanoma, renal cell or head and neck cancer affected the dose-escalation patients. Study findings and constraints: Clonal expansion was among the lowest in partial responders at 0.1-3.0 mg/kg, especially CD8+.

Only one count was recorded for this clone. The antigen remains undetermined. Any history of autoimmune disease or systemic immunosuppression disqualified patients. Sequencing was performed with immunoSEQ multiplex PCR; in TCRdb, only in-frame clones are kept and a portion is missing. Among 100,000 to 150,000 clones, roughly 92% were seen once, and the ten largest hold more than 0.7%. Germline loops: CDR1 SGDLS, CDR2 YYNGEE. The J segment lost 0 bases and the V segment lost 3 bases, leaving 2 bases of the junction unmatched. The CDR3 has 15 amino acids. The specimen was CD4+ or CD8+ T cells sorted from blood, collected in a trial of the OX40 agonist ivuxolimab. The TCR sequence derives from an adult with an advanced solid tumor such as melanoma, head and neck, liver or kidney cancer. The rearrangement links TRBV9 to TRBJ2-7; TRBD2 agrees at 11 bases. CDR3 sequence: CASSAGLAGSYEQYF. CDR3 sequence (DNA): TGTGCCAGCAGCGCTGGACTAGCGGGCTCCTACGAGCAGTACTTC. The variable domain in full, with the rest retrieved from reference TRBV9 and TRBJ2-7, is DSGVTQTPKHLITATGQRVTLRCSPRSGDLSVYWYQQSLDQGLQFLIQYYNGEERAKGNILERFSAQQFPDLHSELNLSSLELGDSALYFCASSAGLAGSYEQYFGPGTRLTVT.